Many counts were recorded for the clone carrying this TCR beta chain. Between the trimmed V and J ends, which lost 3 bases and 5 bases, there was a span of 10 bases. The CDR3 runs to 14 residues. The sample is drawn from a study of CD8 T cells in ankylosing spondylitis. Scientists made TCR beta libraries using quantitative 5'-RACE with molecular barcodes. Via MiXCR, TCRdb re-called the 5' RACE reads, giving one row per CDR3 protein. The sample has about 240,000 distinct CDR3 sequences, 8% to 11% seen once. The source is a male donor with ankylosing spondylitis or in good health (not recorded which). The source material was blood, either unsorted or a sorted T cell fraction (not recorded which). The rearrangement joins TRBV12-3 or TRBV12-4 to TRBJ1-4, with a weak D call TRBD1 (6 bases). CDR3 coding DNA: TGTGCCAGCAGTTTCCGGGACACCAATGAAAAACTGTTTTTT. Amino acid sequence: CASSFRDTNEKLFF.